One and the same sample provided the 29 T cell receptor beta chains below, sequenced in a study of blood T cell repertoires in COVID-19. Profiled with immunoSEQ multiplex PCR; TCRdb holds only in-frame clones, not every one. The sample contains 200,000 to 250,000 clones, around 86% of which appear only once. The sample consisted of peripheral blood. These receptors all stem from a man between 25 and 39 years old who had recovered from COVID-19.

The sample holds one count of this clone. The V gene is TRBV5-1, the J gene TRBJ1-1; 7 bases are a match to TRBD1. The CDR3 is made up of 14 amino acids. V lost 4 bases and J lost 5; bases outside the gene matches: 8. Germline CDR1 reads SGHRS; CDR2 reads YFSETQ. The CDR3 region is CASSPTGWGTEAFF. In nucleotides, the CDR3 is TGCGCCAGCAGCCCGACAGGGTGGGGGACTGAAGCTTTCTTT.

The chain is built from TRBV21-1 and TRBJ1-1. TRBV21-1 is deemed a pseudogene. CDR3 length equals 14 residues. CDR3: CASSHRGVNTEAFF. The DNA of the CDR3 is TGTGCCAGCAGCCACCGCGGGGTGAACACTGAAGCTTTCTTT.

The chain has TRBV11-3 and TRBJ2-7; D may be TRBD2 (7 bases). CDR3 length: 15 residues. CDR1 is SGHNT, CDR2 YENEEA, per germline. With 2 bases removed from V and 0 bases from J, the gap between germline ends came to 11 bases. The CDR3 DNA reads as TGTGCCAGCAGCTTAACCGCGGGGGCCTCCTACGAGCAGTACTTC. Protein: CASSLTAGASYEQYF.

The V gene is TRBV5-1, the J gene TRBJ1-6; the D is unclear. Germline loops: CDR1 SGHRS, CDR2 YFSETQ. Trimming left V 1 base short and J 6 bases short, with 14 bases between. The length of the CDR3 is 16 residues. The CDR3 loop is CASSLILGEGNSPLHF. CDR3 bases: TGCGCCAGCAGCTTGATACTCGGGGAGGGTAATTCACCCCTCCACTTT.

CDR3 residues: CASSRTGSTEAFF. CDR3 DNA: TGTGCCAGCAGCCGGACAGGGTCCACTGAAGCTTTCTTT. The V call is TRBV2, the J call TRBJ1-1, with 8 bases identical to TRBD1. J gave up 4 bases and V 6 bases, and 4 bases lay outside the gene matches. Germline CDR1 SNHLY, CDR2 FYNNEI. CDR3 length: 13 amino acids.

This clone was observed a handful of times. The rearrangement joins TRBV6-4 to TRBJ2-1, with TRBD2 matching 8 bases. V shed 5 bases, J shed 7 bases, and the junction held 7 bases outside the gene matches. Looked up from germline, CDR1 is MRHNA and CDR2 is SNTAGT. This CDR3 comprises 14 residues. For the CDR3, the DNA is TGTGCCAGCAGTTCCGCCGCGGGGGGTAATGAGCAGTTCTTC. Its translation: CASSSAAGGNEQFF.

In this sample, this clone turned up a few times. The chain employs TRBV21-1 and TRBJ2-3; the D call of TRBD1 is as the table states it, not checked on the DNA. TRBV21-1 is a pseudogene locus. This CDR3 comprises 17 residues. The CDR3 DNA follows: TGTGCCAGCAGCAGGCACCGGACAGCTACTAGCACAGATACGCAGTATTTT. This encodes CASSRHRTATSTDTQYF.

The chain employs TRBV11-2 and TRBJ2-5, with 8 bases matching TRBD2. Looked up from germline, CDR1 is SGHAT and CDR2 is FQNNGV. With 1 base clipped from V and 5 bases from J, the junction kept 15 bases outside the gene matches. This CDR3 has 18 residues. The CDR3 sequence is CASSLGKVGGGGLETQYF. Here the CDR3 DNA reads TGTGCCAGCAGCTTAGGAAAAGTCGGGGGGGGAGGTTTGGAGACCCAGTACTTC. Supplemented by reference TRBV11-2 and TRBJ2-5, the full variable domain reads EAGVAQSPRYKIIEKRQSVAFWCNPISGHATLYWYQQILGQGPKLLIQFQNNGVVDDSQLPKDRFSAERLKGVDSTLKIQPAKLEDSAVYLCASSLGKVGGGGLETQYFGPGTRLLVL.

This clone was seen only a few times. The CDR3 coding sequence is TGTGCCAGTAGATTGACAGGGGGCTCGGATCAGCCCCAGCATTTT. Its protein is CASRLTGGSDQPQHF. The rearrangement uses TRBV19 and TRBJ1-5; TRBD1 matches 10 bases. Looked up from germline, CDR1 is LNHDA and CDR2 is SQIVND (reference sequence). There are 15 residues in the CDR3. The V and J ends lost 6 bases and 5 bases, in that order; junction bases with no gene match: 7.

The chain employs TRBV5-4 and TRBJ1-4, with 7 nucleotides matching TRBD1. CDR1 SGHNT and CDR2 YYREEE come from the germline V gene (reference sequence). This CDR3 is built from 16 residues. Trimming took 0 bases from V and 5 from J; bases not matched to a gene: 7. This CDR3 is CASSLALGGANEKLFF. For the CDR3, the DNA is TGTGCCAGCAGCTTGGCCCTAGGGGGCGCGAATGAAAAACTGTTTTTT.

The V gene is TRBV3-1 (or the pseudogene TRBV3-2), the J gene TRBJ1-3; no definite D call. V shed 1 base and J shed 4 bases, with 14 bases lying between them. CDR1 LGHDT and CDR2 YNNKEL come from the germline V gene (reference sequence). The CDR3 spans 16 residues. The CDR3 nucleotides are TGTGCCAGCAGCCAAGGTGAGGCTGCTTCAGGAAACACCATATATTTT. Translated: CASSQGEAASGNTIYF.

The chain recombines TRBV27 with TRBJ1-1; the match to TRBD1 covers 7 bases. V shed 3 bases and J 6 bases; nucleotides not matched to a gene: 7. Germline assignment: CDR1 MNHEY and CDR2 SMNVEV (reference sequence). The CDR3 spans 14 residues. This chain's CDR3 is CASSFWNRGAEAFF. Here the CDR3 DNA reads TGTGCCAGCAGTTTCTGGAACAGGGGAGCTGAAGCTTTCTTT.

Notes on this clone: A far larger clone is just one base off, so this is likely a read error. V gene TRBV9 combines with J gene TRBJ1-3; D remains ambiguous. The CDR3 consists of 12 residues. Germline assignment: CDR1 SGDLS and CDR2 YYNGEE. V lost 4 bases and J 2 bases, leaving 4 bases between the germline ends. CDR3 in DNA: TGTGCCAGCAGCTCCACTGGAAACACCATATATTTT. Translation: CASSSTGNTIYF. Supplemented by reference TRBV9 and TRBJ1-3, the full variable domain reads DSGVTQTPKHLITATGQRVTLRCSPRSGDLSVYWYQQSLDQGLQFLIQYYNGEERAKGNILERFSAQQFPDLHSELNLSSLELGDSALYFCASSSTGNTIYFGEGSWLTVV.

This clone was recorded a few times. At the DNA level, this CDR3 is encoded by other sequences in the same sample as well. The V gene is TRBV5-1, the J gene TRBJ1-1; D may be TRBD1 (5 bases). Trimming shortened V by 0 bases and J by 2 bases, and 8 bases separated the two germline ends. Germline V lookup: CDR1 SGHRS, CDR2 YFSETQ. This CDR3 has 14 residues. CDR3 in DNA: TGCGCCAGCAGCTTGGCGGGGGGAAACACTGAAGCTTTCTTT. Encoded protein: CASSLAGGNTEAFF.

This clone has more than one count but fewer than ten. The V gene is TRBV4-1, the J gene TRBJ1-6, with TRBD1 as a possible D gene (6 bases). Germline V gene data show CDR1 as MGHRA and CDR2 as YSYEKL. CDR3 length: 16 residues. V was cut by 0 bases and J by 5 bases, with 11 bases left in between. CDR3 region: CASSQEQGTDNSPLHF. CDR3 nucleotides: TGCGCCAGCAGCCAAGAACAGGGTACAGATAATTCACCCCTCCACTTT.

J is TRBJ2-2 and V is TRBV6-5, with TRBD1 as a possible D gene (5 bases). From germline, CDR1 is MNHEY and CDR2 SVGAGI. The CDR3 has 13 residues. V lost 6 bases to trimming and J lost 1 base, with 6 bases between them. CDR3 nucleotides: TGTGCCAGCAGAGGGGTGAACACCGGGGAGCTGTTTTTT. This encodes CASRGVNTGELFF.

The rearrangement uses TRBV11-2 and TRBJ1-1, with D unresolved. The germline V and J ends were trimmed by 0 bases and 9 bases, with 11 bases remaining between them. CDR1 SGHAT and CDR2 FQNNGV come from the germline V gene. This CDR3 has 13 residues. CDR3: CASSLDGPLKAFF. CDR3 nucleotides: TGTGCCAGCAGCTTAGATGGGCCTTTGAAAGCTTTCTTT.

In nucleotides, the CDR3 is TGTGCCTGTTCCCCCGGGGTTCCCGGCTACACCTTC. It codes for CACSPGVPGYTF. The J gene is TRBJ1-2, the V gene TRBV30; D gene uncertain. V lost 6 bases, J lost 8 bases, and 16 bases lay in between. The CDR3 has 12 amino acids. Germline values: CDR1 GTSNPN, CDR2 SVGIG (reference sequence).

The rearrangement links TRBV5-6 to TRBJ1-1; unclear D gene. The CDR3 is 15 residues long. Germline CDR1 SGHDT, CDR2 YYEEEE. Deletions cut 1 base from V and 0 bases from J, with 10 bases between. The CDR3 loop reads CASSLYGSMNTEAFF. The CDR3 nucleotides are TGTGCCAGCAGCTTGTACGGGAGCATGAACACTGAAGCTTTCTTT.

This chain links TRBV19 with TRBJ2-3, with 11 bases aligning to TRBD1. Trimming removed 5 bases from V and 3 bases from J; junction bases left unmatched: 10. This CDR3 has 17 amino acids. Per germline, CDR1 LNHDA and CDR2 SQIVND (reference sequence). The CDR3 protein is CASSDSGTGGWTDTQYF. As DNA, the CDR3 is TGTGCCAGTAGTGATTCCGGGACAGGGGGTTGGACAGATACGCAGTATTTT. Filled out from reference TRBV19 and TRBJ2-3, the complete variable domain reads DGGITQSPKYLFRKEGQNVTLSCEQNLNHDAMYWYRQDPGQGLRLIYYSQIVNDFQKGDIAEGYSVSREKKESFPLTVTSAQKNPTAFYLCASSDSGTGGWTDTQYFGPGTRLTVL.

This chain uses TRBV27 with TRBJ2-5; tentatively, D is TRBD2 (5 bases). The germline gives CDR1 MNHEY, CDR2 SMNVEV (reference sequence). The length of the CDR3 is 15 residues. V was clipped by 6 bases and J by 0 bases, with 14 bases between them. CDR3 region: CASSQRVRDQETQYF. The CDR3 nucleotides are TGTGCCAGCAGCCAACGAGTGAGGGACCAAGAGACCCAGTACTTC.

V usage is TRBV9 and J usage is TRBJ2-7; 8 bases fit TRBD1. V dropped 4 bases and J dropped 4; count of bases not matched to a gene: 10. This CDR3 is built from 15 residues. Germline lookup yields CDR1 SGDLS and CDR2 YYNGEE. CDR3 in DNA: TGTGCCAGCAGCCCTGGACAGGGATGGCGTTACGAGCAGTACTTC. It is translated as CASSPGQGWRYEQYF.

The CDR3 loop is CAWMGQGNSPLHF. CDR3 DNA sequence: TGTGCCTGGATGGGACAGGGAAATTCACCCCTCCACTTT. V usage is TRBV30 and J usage is TRBJ1-6; 9 bases agree with TRBD1. Per germline, CDR1 GTSNPN and CDR2 SVGIG (reference sequence). Unmatched junction bases numbered 2, after V lost 4 bases and J lost 7 bases. CDR3 length equals 13 residues.

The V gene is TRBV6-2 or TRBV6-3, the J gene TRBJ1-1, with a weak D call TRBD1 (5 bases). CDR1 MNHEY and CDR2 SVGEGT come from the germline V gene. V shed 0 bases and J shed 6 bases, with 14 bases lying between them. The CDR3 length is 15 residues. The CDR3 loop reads CASSYSRWGGAEAFF. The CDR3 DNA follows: TGTGCCAGCAGTTACTCACGGTGGGGGGGGGCTGAAGCTTTCTTT.

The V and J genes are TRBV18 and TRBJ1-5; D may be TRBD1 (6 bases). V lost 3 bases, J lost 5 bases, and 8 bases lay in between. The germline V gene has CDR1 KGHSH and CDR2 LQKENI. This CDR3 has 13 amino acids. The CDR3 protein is CASSPGGHQPQHF. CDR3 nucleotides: TGTGCCAGCTCACCGGGGGGGCATCAGCCCCAGCATTTT.

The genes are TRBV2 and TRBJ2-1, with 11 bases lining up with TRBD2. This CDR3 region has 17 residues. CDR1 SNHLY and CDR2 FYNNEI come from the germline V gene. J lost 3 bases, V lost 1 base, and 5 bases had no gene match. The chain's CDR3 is CASSEDSGGAFYNEQFF. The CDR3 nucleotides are TGTGCCAGCAGTGAAGATAGCGGGGGGGCCTTCTACAATGAGCAGTTCTTC.

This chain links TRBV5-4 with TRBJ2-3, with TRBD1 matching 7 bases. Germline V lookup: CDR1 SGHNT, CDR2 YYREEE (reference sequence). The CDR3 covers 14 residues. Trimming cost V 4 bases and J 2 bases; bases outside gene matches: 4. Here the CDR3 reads CASSPGTDTDTQYF. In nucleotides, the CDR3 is TGTGCCAGCAGCCCCGGGACAGACACAGATACGCAGTATTTT.

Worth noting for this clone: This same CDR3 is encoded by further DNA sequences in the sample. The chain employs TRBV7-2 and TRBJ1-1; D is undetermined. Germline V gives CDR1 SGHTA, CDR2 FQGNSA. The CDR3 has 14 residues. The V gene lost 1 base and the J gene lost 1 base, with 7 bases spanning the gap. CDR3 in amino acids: CASSLDRSNTEAFF. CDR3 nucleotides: TGTGCCAGCAGCTTAGACAGATCGAACACTGAAGCTTTCTTT.

CDR3 DNA sequence: TGTGCCAGCAGTTTCCTCTCTAGCGGGGGGGCGCGCAATGAGCAGTTCTTC. Amino acids: CASSFLSSGGARNEQFF. The chain is built from TRBV27 and TRBJ2-1; 12 bases are a match to TRBD2. The germline gives CDR1 MNHEY, CDR2 SMNVEV (reference sequence). With 3 bases clipped from V and 6 bases from J, the junction kept 9 bases outside the gene matches. The length of the CDR3 is 17 residues.